Shown below are 25 T cell receptor beta chains from a single sample sequenced in a study of cytotoxic CD8 clonotypes in ibrutinib-treated CLL (dated by TCRdb to the early 2020s). The sample's time point, from its label and the paper: progressive disease on ibrutinib. Receptors were amplified or captured by the immunoSEQ multiplex PCR assay. TCRdb limited this immuneACCESS table to in-frame rearrangements with V and J called. A share of clones is missing; checked studies link under half to unresolved V genes, and the rest is unexplained. The sample records about 160,000 clones, around nine tenths of which are singletons. The ten biggest clones cover 3% to 3.5% of the sample. The sample was PBMCs, taken at disease progression, from a patient treated with ibrutinib. These receptor sequences come from a human donor with chronic lymphocytic leukemia.

This rearrangement joins TRBV11-2 to TRBJ2-7; the D gene is possibly TRBD2 (6 bases). Between the trimmed V and J ends, which lost 0 bases and 3 bases, there was a span of 18 bases. Per germline, CDR1 SGHAT and CDR2 FQNNGV. The CDR3 is 17 amino acids. The CDR3 DNA sequence: TGTGCCAGCAGCTTAGAGGGGACTGGAATTAGATACTACGAGCAGTACTTC. This sequence encodes CASSLEGTGIRYYEQYF.

The chain has TRBV6-6 and TRBJ2-2, with a weak D call TRBD2 (6 bases). The CDR3 is 15 residues long. With 5 bases removed from V and 4 bases from J, the gap between germline ends came to 14 bases. Germline assignment: CDR1 MNHNY and CDR2 SVGAGI (reference sequence). CDR3 amino acids: CASSPTRGATGELFF. The CDR3 region has the DNA TGTGCCAGCAGTCCGACGCGGGGCGCCACCGGGGAGCTGTTTTTT.

J is TRBJ2-3 and V is TRBV9; D is uncertain. The CDR3 sequence is 11 residues long. Germline assignment: CDR1 SGDLS and CDR2 YYNGEE. V gave up 0 bases and J gave up 9 bases, with 5 bases separating them. CDR3 loop: CASSVAQTQYF. The CDR3 coding sequence is TGTGCCAGCAGCGTAGCCCAGACGCAGTATTTT.

The J gene is TRBJ1-2, the V gene TRBV5-1, with D possibly matching TRBD1 (5 bases). V lost 3 bases, J lost 5 bases, and 14 bases lay in between. Germline V gives CDR1 SGHRS, CDR2 YFSETQ. The CDR3 runs 14 residues. CDR3 coding DNA: TGCGCCAGCAGCTGGCGGGCAGGGTCTTATGGCTACACCTTC. This encodes CASSWRAGSYGYTF.

V is TRBV5-4 and J is TRBJ2-5; 7 bases agree with TRBD2. V lost 5 bases, J lost 5 bases, and 9 bases stayed unmatched. CDR1 and CDR2 (germline): SGHNT, YYREEE (reference sequence). This CDR3 region has 14 residues. The CDR3 sequence: CASRTGTNIETQYF. The CDR3 DNA reads as TGTGCCAGCAGAACCGGGACTAATATCGAGACCCAGTACTTC.

The V call is TRBV12-2, the J call TRBJ2-4; no DNA check was done on the table's D call, TRBD1. TRBV12-2 has pseudogene status. This CDR3 is 17 amino acids long. In DNA, the CDR3 is TGTGCAAGTCGCTTAGTCCTTCCAGGGGGGGCCAAAAACATTCAGTACTTC. Protein: CASRLVLPGGAKNIQYF.

The V gene is TRBV9, the J gene TRBJ2-3, with D perhaps TRBD1 (6 bases). Trimming pared 3 bases from V and 7 bases from J, leaving 18 bases between. Per the germline V gene, CDR1 is SGDLS and CDR2 is YYNGEE. The CDR3 length is 15 residues. This CDR3 reads CASSAPGHLIYTQYF. Written as DNA, the CDR3 is TGTGCCAGCAGCGCCCCGGGACACCTCATATATACGCAGTATTTT.

A single count supports this clone. The chain uses TRBV6-5 and TRBJ1-6, with TRBD1 matching 9 bases. CDR3 length equals 14 residues. Germline CDR1 reads MNHEY; CDR2 reads SVGAGI. Unmatched junction bases numbered 5, after V lost 5 bases and J lost 9 bases. The CDR3 region is CASSPGQGASPLHF. The CDR3 bases are TGTGCCAGCAGTCCGGGACAGGGAGCTTCACCCCTCCACTTT.

The V and J genes are TRBV28 and TRBJ1-1; no definite D call. Per the germline V gene, CDR1 is MDHEN and CDR2 is SYDVKM. V was trimmed by 6 bases and J by 1 base, leaving 12 bases between them. The CDR3 consists of 14 residues. CDR3 bases: TGTGCCAGCAGCCCTACCCTTGCGAACACTGAAGCTTTCTTT. Translating gives CASSPTLANTEAFF. Complete variable domain (other parts from reference TRBV28 and TRBJ1-1): DVKVTQSSRYLVKRTGEKVFLECVQDMDHENMFWYRQDPGLGLRLIYFSYDVKMKEKGDIPEGYSVSREKKERFSLILESASTNQTSMYLCASSPTLANTEAFFGQGTRLTVV.

The chain recombines TRBV28 with TRBJ2-7, with a tentative D call TRBD2 (6 bases). Trimming shortened V by 9 bases and J by 2 bases, and 17 bases separated the two germline ends. The length of the CDR3 is 14 residues. Germline loops: CDR1 MDHEN, CDR2 SYDVKM. CDR3 region: CASTDRGRPYEQYF. The CDR3 bases are TGTGCCAGTACCGACAGAGGGAGGCCCTACGAGCAGTACTTC.

This rearrangement joins TRBV6-4 to TRBJ1-2, with 7 nucleotides matching TRBD1. Germline CDR1 MRHNA, CDR2 SNTAGT. V shed 6 bases, J shed 1 base, and the junction held 8 bases outside the gene matches. The CDR3 covers 15 residues. In nucleotides, the CDR3 is TGTGCCAGCAGCGAGAACAGGGGCGATAACTATGGCTACACCTTC. This translates into CASSENRGDNYGYTF.

The chain has TRBV30 and TRBJ1-2; 9 nucleotides agree with TRBD1. CDR1 is GTSNPN, CDR2 SVGIG, per germline (reference sequence). Trimming cost V 1 base and J 8 bases; bases outside gene matches: 5. CDR3 size: 13 residues. The CDR3, as DNA: TGTGCCTGGAGTGAGGACAGGGGATACGGCTACACCTTC. Its translation is CAWSEDRGYGYTF.

The V call is TRBV27, the J call TRBJ2-2; possibly TRBD1 for D (5 bases). CDR3 length: 16 amino acids. The germline V and J ends were trimmed by 7 bases and 0 bases, with 15 bases remaining between them. Germline V gives CDR1 MNHEY, CDR2 SMNVEV (reference sequence). The CDR3 region is CASKKRDSTNTGELFF. The CDR3 region has the DNA TGTGCCAGCAAAAAGAGAGACAGTACGAACACCGGGGAGCTGTTTTTT.

The chain joins TRBV14 to TRBJ2-2; TRBD2 agrees at 13 bases. Germline V CDR1 and CDR2: SGHDN, FVKESK. Trimming at V came to 4 bases and at J to 6 bases, leaving 2 bases not matched to a gene. CDR3 length: 15 residues. The CDR3 reads CASSLGLAGAGELFF. Written as DNA, the CDR3 is TGTGCCAGCAGCCTTGGACTAGCGGGAGCCGGGGAGCTGTTTTTT.

The genes are TRBV6-6 and TRBJ1-2, with D unresolved. CDR1 is MNHNY and CDR2 is SVGAGI in the germline V gene (reference sequence). The CDR3 consists of 11 residues. V shed 6 bases and J shed 3 bases, with 5 bases lying between them. CDR3: CASSRDYGYTF. In DNA, the CDR3 is TGTGCCAGCAGCCGAGACTATGGCTACACCTTC.

The genes are TRBV28 and TRBJ2-3, with 13 bases identical to TRBD2. This CDR3 contains 17 residues. Losses at the gene ends were 7 bases for V and 1 base for J; bases not matched to a gene: 8. Germline V gives CDR1 MDHEN, CDR2 SYDVKM. CDR3 residues: CASTTFGLAGGTDTQYF. CDR3 sequence (DNA): TGTGCCAGCACCACTTTTGGACTAGCGGGAGGCACAGATACGCAGTATTTT.

The chain combines TRBV19 with TRBJ1-2; no definite D call. Per germline, CDR1 LNHDA and CDR2 SQIVND (reference sequence). This CDR3 has 14 residues. The V gene lost 2 bases and the J gene lost 8 bases, with 15 bases spanning the gap. The CDR3 nucleotides are TGTGCCAGTAGTATACAGGACCTTAAGGAGGGCTACACCTTC. This codes for CASSIQDLKEGYTF. Full variable domain (rest looked up from reference TRBV19 and TRBJ1-2): DGGITQSPKYLFRKEGQNVTLSCEQNLNHDAMYWYRQDPGQGLRLIYYSQIVNDFQKGDIAEGYSVSREKKESFPLTVTSAQKNPTAFYLCASSIQDLKEGYTFGSGTRLTVV.

This chain connects TRBV29-1 to TRBJ1-5; the match to TRBD1 covers 11 bases. The CDR3 covers 14 residues. The V and J ends lost 6 bases and 3 bases, in that order; junction bases with no gene match: 4. Germline values: CDR1 SQVTM, CDR2 ANQGSEA. In DNA, the CDR3 is TGCAGCGTGGGGGACAGGGGGATCAATCAGCCCCAGCATTTT. It specifies CSVGDRGINQPQHF.

V is TRBV18 and J is TRBJ2-7; no firm D call. Germline V lookup: CDR1 KGHSH, CDR2 LQKENI. The germline V and J ends were trimmed by 1 base and 6 bases, with 13 bases remaining between them. The CDR3 contains 14 residues. The chain's CDR3 is CASSPQWGPGEQYF. Here the CDR3 DNA reads TGTGCCAGCTCACCACAGTGGGGTCCGGGCGAGCAGTACTTC.

This chain joins TRBV28 and TRBJ2-5; tentatively, D is TRBD1 (6 bases). Germline CDR1 is MDHEN and CDR2 is SYDVKM. This CDR3 contains 15 residues. The V end lost 9 bases, the J end lost 5 bases, and 22 bases lay between the germline ends. Here the CDR3 DNA reads TGTGCCAGTACACCGACAGGAGCAGTTTTGGAGACCCAGTACTTC. This sequence encodes CASTPTGAVLETQYF.

DNA of the CDR3: TGTGCCAGCAGCTTCCTGGGACTAGCGGCCGAAGAGACCCAGTACTTC. It specifies CASSFLGLAAEETQYF. The V gene is TRBV9, the J gene TRBJ2-5; 11 nucleotides line up with TRBD2. CDR1 and CDR2 (germline): SGDLS, YYNGEE. CDR3 length equals 16 residues. V was clipped by 4 bases and J by 3 bases; unmatched bases: 8.

V gene TRBV29-1 combines with J gene TRBJ1-1, with D possibly TRBD1 on 6 matching bases. There are 16 residues in the CDR3. Trimming stripped 7 bases from V and 2 bases from J, with 23 bases between. CDR1 is SQVTM, CDR2 ANQGSEA, per germline. The CDR3 loop is CSAGGRRDKANTEAFF. CDR3 in DNA: TGCAGCGCCGGGGGTCGTCGGGACAAGGCCAACACTGAAGCTTTCTTT.

The chain recombines TRBV19 with TRBJ2-3, with D tentatively TRBD1 (5 bases). The V gene lost 6 bases and the J gene lost 3 bases, with 16 bases spanning the gap. Germline lookup yields CDR1 LNHDA and CDR2 SQIVND (reference sequence). The CDR3 is made up of 15 amino acids. The CDR3 reads CASSLTWGRTDTQYF. The CDR3 region has the DNA TGTGCCAGTAGCCTGACATGGGGCCGGACAGATACGCAGTATTTT. The variable domain in full, completed from reference TRBV19 and TRBJ2-3, reads DGGITQSPKYLFRKEGQNVTLSCEQNLNHDAMYWYRQDPGQGLRLIYYSQIVNDFQKGDIAEGYSVSREKKESFPLTVTSAQKNPTAFYLCASSLTWGRTDTQYFGPGTRLTVL.

This clone was counted at least ten times. The chain joins TRBV28 to TRBJ2-2; 9 nucleotides agree with TRBD1. The CDR3 sequence is 14 residues long. The V gene end was trimmed by 10 bases and the J gene end by 6 bases; junction bases not matched to a gene: 9. In germline, CDR1 is MDHEN, CDR2 SYDVKM. This chain's CDR3 is CATYPGQGAGELFF. DNA of the CDR3: TGTGCCACATATCCGGGACAGGGTGCCGGGGAGCTGTTTTTT.

The gene calls are TRBV5-1 and TRBJ2-7, with D maybe TRBD1 (6 bases). V was shortened by 6 bases and J by 6 bases, with 13 bases between the two germline ends. There are 12 residues in the CDR3. Germline V lookup: CDR1 SGHRS, CDR2 YFSETQ. The CDR3 region is CASKQGTLEQYF. Here the CDR3 DNA reads TGCGCCAGCAAACAGGGTACCCTCGAGCAGTACTTC. The whole variable domain, remainder taken from reference TRBV5-1 and TRBJ2-7, is KAGVTQTPRYLIKTRGQQVTLSCSPISGHRSVSWYQQTPGQGLQFLFEYFSETQRNKGNFPGRFSGRQFSNSRSEMNVSTLELGDSALYLCASKQGTLEQYFGPGTRLTVT.